Given below is one T cell receptor (beta chain) in context. These data belong to a study of blood T cell repertoires in COVID-19. About the research overall: COVID-19 samples from acute and convalescent phases originated in the United States, Italy and Spain. PBMCs, B-cell-depleted T cells, or T cells provided the cDNA or gDNA that made up the material.

Original analysis: Counts of nucleated cells, estimated from reference gene primer amplification, were obtained. Measured with immunoSEQ multiplex PCR; TCRdb has only the in-frame clones, and not every one. V, J and clone size are those of that table, while D and trimming were read from the DNA. The data show a few hundred thousand clones, about four fifths seen once. The CDR3 is 15 amino acids. Per germline, CDR1 SSHAT and CDR2 FNYEAQ (reference sequence). Unmatched junction bases numbered 8, after V lost 3 bases and J lost 5 bases. The chain joins TRBV7-7 to TRBJ2-5; the match to TRBD2 covers 8 bases. The material sequenced was peripheral blood. The sequence derives from a human donor with acute or convalescent COVID-19. The donor label of this sample is uncertain. The CDR3 DNA reads as TGTGCCAGCAGCTTTTCCGGGGGGGCCGGGGAGACCCAGTACTTC. It specifies CASSFSGGAGETQYF.